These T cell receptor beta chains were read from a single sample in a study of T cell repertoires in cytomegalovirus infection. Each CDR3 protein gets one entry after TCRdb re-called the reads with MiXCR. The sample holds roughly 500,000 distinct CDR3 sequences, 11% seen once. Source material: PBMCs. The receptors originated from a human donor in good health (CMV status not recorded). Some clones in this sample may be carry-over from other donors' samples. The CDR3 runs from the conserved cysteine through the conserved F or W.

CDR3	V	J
CASSRPGTGTLNYGYTF	TRBV28	TRBJ1-2
CASSGQGAAYEQYF	TRBV9	TRBJ2-7
CASSPGQGQHYGYTF	TRBV5-5	TRBJ1-2
CSARPGGLSYEQYF	TRBV20-1	TRBJ2-7
CSVEVPGGQFF	TRBV29-1	TRBJ2-1
CSVMGQSYEQYF	TRBV29-1	TRBJ2-7
CATTLGGGISYNEQFF	TRBV12-3/TRBV12-4	TRBJ2-1
CSVVGGANVLTF	TRBV29-1	TRBJ2-6
CSVAPKGYEQYF	TRBV29-1	TRBJ2-7
CAWRLEGMADQPQHF	TRBV30	TRBJ1-5
CASSERGDYHQETQYF	TRBV2	TRBJ2-5
CATRGPTTNEKLFF	TRBV15	TRBJ1-4
CASSQQEGDTQYF	TRBV12-3/TRBV12-4	TRBJ2-3
CASTRAWGYQETQYF	TRBV12-3/TRBV12-4	TRBJ2-5
CASSPSGGGETQYF	TRBV12-3/TRBV12-4	TRBJ2-5
CSARDESPGWYNEQFF	TRBV20-1	TRBJ2-1
CASSLGQGSETQYF	TRBV7-2	TRBJ2-5
CASSLTAGGPLYEQYF	TRBV7-8	TRBJ2-7
CASSEALDVDEQFF	TRBV2	TRBJ2-1
CASSFGEGGYTF	TRBV12-3/TRBV12-4	TRBJ1-2
CASNRMGGARTEAFF	TRBV7-9	TRBJ1-1
CASRGQSGTAEKLFF	TRBV12-3/TRBV12-4	TRBJ1-4
CASSFKRGVGQYF	TRBV28	TRBJ2-3
CSVEETQYF	TRBV29-1	TRBJ2-5
CASSRDPINIQYF	TRBV28	TRBJ2-4
CASSLTGHDNSPLHF	TRBV6-1	TRBJ1-6
CATTADLWGYTF	TRBV6-1	TRBJ1-2
CASSLGLAGSAYNEQFF	TRBV7-6	TRBJ2-1
CASSPAAQGNEQFF	TRBV7-2	TRBJ2-1
CASSLLSGRKYNEQFF	TRBV7-9	TRBJ2-1
CASPDPSGNTIYF	TRBV3-1	TRBJ1-3
CASSALDRGSEKLFF	TRBV25-1	TRBJ1-4
CASSPRTAEQYF	TRBV6-5	TRBJ2-7
CASSFSGTGEAFF	TRBV27	TRBJ1-1
CASSHYLGDGLNSPLHF	TRBV12-3/TRBV12-4	TRBJ1-6
CASSPSGLTEAFF	TRBV19	TRBJ1-1
CASSPRQGVTEAFF	TRBV7-9	TRBJ1-1
CASSPWGFNQPQHF	TRBV7-2	TRBJ1-5
CASSVGGEHEQYF	TRBV9	TRBJ2-7
CASSQDVRTEAFF	TRBV4-1	TRBJ1-1
CASSLEGQLSYGYTF	TRBV5-1	TRBJ1-2
CASSLPWGTGANVLTF	TRBV7-9	TRBJ2-6